This TCR beta chain emerged from a study of OX40 agonist ivuxolimab in advanced cancers. With respect to the entire study: Ivuxolimab was a fully human IgG2 agonistic monoclonal antibody targeting the costimulatory receptor OX40 (CD134). Three dose-escalation patients achieved partial responses, one with hepatocellular carcinoma and two with cutaneous melanoma. Among the roughly 50 dose-escalation patients, about 19 had hepatocellular carcinoma, 15 or so melanoma, 9 renal cell carcinoma and 9 head and neck cancer. The point of sequencing TCRbeta in the periphery was to test whether ivuxolimab changed TCR sequence diversity and drove clonal T-cell expansion. The dose-escalation cohort was 82.7% male with a mean age of about 58 years, ranging from about 20 to 85. The paper describes the monotherapy dose-escalation part (N ≈ 49 patients) of the phase I trial of ivuxolimab. Intravenous ivuxolimab was administered to patients every 2 weeks at six dose levels: 0.01, 0.1, 0.3, 1.5, 3 and 10 mg/kg. Prior anti-PD-1, anti-PD-L1 or anti-CTLA-4 therapy was permitted, and checkpoint inhibitors had been received by roughly 40% of dose-escalation patients. Results and caveats for the whole study, not just this receptor: Partial responders in the 0.1-3.0 mg/kg groups had among the lowest normalized peripheral clonal expansion, especially among CD8+ T cells. Antigen specificity was not determined for the clonally expanded peripheral T cells. Low levels of normalized T-cell clonal expansion were also shown by some nonresponding patients. At doses of 0.1 to 3.0 mg/kg, clonal expansion of both CD4+ and CD8+ T cells in blood was seen between baseline and week 6. After ivuxolimab, more expanded clones were found on average in CD8+ T cells than in CD4+ T cells.

Note on this clone: It has no known antigen specificity. No much larger clone is present one base from it, and per-base qualities are unavailable.

The trial excluded patients who had a history of autoimmune disease or were on systemic immunosuppression. In every dose cohort, peripheral blood was drawn for TCR sequencing at baseline, cycle 4 day 1, and cycle 7 day 1. Samples came from an open-label, multicenter, first-in-human phase I dose-escalation trial of ivuxolimab. Adults with locally advanced or metastatic head and neck squamous cell, hepatocellular, melanoma or renal cell carcinoma were enrolled in the trial. Before TCR sequencing, CD4+ T cells and CD8+ T cells were sorted from peripheral blood as separate populations. Trimming costs V 0 bases and J 1 base, and their ends lie 9 bases apart. From the cysteine up to the phenylalanine, the CDR3 has a length of 15 residues. Only CDR3 DNA remains: 45 bases, in frame from the first base. The CDR1 and CDR2 encoded by the germline V gene are MNHNS and SASEGT. Genomic DNA was extracted from sorted cells for sequencing of the TCRbeta CDR3 region. The immunoSEQ Assay was used for sequencing of TCRbeta CDR3 regions. Here the immuneACCESS table is served through TCRdb, limited to in-frame sequences with V and J called. Missing clones are a known gap in these copies; in checked studies unresolved V genes cover under half, and the rest lacks a known reason. Recorded for this sample are 50,000 to 65,000 clones; 81% of them occurred a single time. Around 0.7% of the sample rests with the top ten.

The chain employs TRBV6-1 and TRBJ1-2, and the D gene may be TRBD1, 6 bases matching. Material: CD4+ or CD8+ T cells sorted from blood, obtained in a trial of the OX40 agonist ivuxolimab. The TCR originated in an adult with an advanced solid tumor such as melanoma, head and neck, liver or kidney cancer. CDR3 region: CASSEAGAFNYGYTF. In nucleotides, the sequence is TGTGCCAGCAGTGAAGCGGGGGCGTTTAACTATGGCTACACCTTC.